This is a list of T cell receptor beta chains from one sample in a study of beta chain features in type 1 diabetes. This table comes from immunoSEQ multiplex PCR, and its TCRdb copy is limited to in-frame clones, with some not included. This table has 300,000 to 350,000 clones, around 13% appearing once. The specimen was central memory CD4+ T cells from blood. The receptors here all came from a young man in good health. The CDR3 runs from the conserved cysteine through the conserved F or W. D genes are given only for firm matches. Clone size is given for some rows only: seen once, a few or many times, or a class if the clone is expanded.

CDR3 protein: CASNRAQETQYF; CDR3 DNA: TGTGCCTCGAACAGGGCCCAAGAGACCCAGTACTTC; V gene: TRBV25-1; J gene: TRBJ2-5; clone size: few; D gene: NA
CDR3 protein: CSVEVPRDRGIEKLFF; CDR3 DNA: TGCAGCGTTGAAGTTCCCCGGGACAGGGGGATTGAAAAACTGTTTTTT; V gene: TRBV29-1; J gene: TRBJ1-4; clone size: NA; D gene: TRBD1
CDR3 protein: CASSETFALQETQYF; CDR3 DNA: TGTGCCAGCAGTGAGACCTTCGCCCTGCAAGAGACCCAGTACTTC; V gene: TRBV2; J gene: TRBJ2-5; clone size: NA; D gene: NA
CDR3 protein: CASIKAGKNTGELFF; CDR3 DNA: TGTGCCAGCATCAAAGCGGGGAAGAACACCGGGGAGCTGTTTTTT; V gene: TRBV7-9; J gene: TRBJ2-2; clone size: many; D gene: TRBD2
CDR3 protein: CASSADRTAF; CDR3 DNA: TGTGCCAGCAGCGCCGATAGGACAGCCTTC; V gene: TRBV21-1; J gene: TRBJ1-2; clone size: few; D gene: NA
CDR3 protein: CASSLELGGETQYF; CDR3 DNA: TGCGCCAGCAGCTTGGAACTAGGTGGAGAGACCCAGTACTTC; V gene: TRBV5-1; J gene: TRBJ2-5; clone size: NA; D gene: NA
CDR3 protein: CASRLKGEGTEAFF; CDR3 DNA: TGTGCCAGCAGACTTAAGGGGGAGGGCACTGAAGCTTTCTTT; V gene: TRBV2; J gene: TRBJ1-1; clone size: few; D gene: NA
CDR3 protein: CASSGPWGLGNNEQFF; CDR3 DNA: TGTGCCAGCAGTGGGCCCTGGGGACTAGGGAATAATGAGCAGTTCTTC; V gene: TRBV2; J gene: TRBJ2-1; clone size: many; D gene: TRBD2
CDR3 protein: CASSQDGSEGDNEQFF; CDR3 DNA: TGCGCCAGCAGCCAAGATGGTTCGGAGGGGGACAATGAGCAGTTCTTC; V gene: TRBV4-3; J gene: TRBJ2-1; clone size: many; D gene: NA
CDR3 protein: CASSLQLNTEAFF; CDR3 DNA: TGTGCCAGCAGCTTACAGCTTAACACTGAAGCTTTCTTT; V gene: TRBV7-9; J gene: TRBJ1-1; clone size: many; D gene: NA
CDR3 protein: CASSLEPRPLSEQYF; CDR3 DNA: TGCGCCAGCAGCTTGGAGCCGCGACCGCTTTCGGAGCAGTACTTC; V gene: TRBV5-1; J gene: TRBJ2-7; clone size: NA; D gene: NA
CDR3 protein: CATSRDLSTPEAFF; CDR3 DNA: TGTGCCACCAGCAGAGATCTGTCGACCCCTGAAGCTTTCTTT; V gene: TRBV15; J gene: TRBJ1-1; clone size: NA; D gene: NA
CDR3 protein: CASSYGTYEQYF; CDR3 DNA: TGTGCCAGCAGCTACGGAACCTACGAGCAGTACTTC; V gene: TRBV7-9; J gene: TRBJ2-7; clone size: many; D gene: NA
CDR3 protein: CASSQEERGYIQYF; CDR3 DNA: TGCGCCAGCAGCCAAGAAGAGAGGGGATACATTCAGTACTTC; V gene: TRBV4-1; J gene: TRBJ2-4; clone size: NA; D gene: NA
CDR3 protein: CASSQDQRQGRYNSPLHF; CDR3 DNA: TGCGCCAGCAGCCAAGATCAACGACAGGGGAGATATAATTCACCCCTCCACTTT; V gene: TRBV4-1; J gene: TRBJ1-6; clone size: NA; D gene: TRBD1
CDR3 protein: CASSSQGADTQYF; CDR3 DNA: TGCGCCAGCAGCTCACAGGGGGCAGATACGCAGTATTTT; V gene: TRBV4-3; J gene: TRBJ2-3; clone size: few; D gene: TRBD1
CDR3 protein: CASSQGSANTEAFF; CDR3 DNA: TGTGCCAGCTCACAGGGGAGTGCGAACACTGAAGCTTTCTTT; V gene: TRBV18; J gene: TRBJ1-1; clone size: few; D gene: NA
CDR3 protein: CASSVGGRHTDTQYF; CDR3 DNA: TGTGCCAGCAGCGTAGGCGGGAGGCACACAGATACGCAGTATTTT; V gene: TRBV9; J gene: TRBJ2-3; clone size: NA; D gene: TRBD2
CDR3 protein: CSVEAGGETQYF; CDR3 DNA: TGCAGCGTTGAGGCCGGGGGGGAGACCCAGTACTTC; V gene: TRBV29-1; J gene: TRBJ2-5; clone size: NA; D gene: TRBD2